This T cell receptor beta chain was found in a study of shared clonotypes between healthy human individuals (dated by TCRdb to the early 2020s). Study-wide context: The cohort comprised two women and a few men aged 18 to 49 years. Each donor's leukapheresis produced roughly between roughly 0.85 and 10 billion PBMCs. For each donor, CD4 naive and CD4 memory were each run on three plates, CD8 naive on two plates, and CD8 memory on one plate. Blood TCR repertoires of a handful of healthy adults were deeply sequenced to estimate repertoire size and the extent of clonotype sharing between individuals. Libraries were prepared and TCR repertoires were sequenced by different laboratories using diverse techniques, in order to increase sequencing depth and limit assay-specific biases.

Points the paper makes about the study in general: About 5% of naive CD4, 3.5% of naive CD8, approximately 2.2% of memory CD4, and 0.4% of memory CD8 clonotypes were shared across several donors. Higher generation probabilities were observed for clonotypes shared by all four sorted-subset donors than for non-shared clonotypes. Rarefaction of sorted-subset datasets indicated incomplete sequencing despite the large sequencing depth. Sampling was limited to blood, and TCR repertoires in tissue likely differ from TCR repertoires in blood. Larger estimated clonotype richness was generally found for naive subsets than for memory subsets. Because the study included only a small number of donors, the genetic and exposure-history diversity represented was limited. Pairwise subsampling led to the expectation that sequencing depth would affect the degree of clonotype sharing among donors.

This clone was seen a single time. No cognate antigen has been identified for it. No per-base quality is available; no much larger clone lies one base away. CD8 naive samples were CD45RO-negative cells positively selected for CCR7, giving a CD45RA+CCR7+ population that excluded TemRA cells. Donors were healthy HIV-negative adults with no recently reported acute infections or vaccinations. Every donor was a Caucasian adult residing in Nashville, Tennessee, USA. After blood collection by leukapheresis, PBMCs were isolated using Ficoll-Histopaque density gradient centrifugation and then cryopreserved in the vapor phase of liquid nitrogen. Analytical flow cytometry was used to check the purity and quantity of each magnetically sorted T cell population. Genomic DNA was isolated from every sorted fraction and measured by UV absorbance on a Nanodrop 2000c. CDR3 length: 12 amino acids, cysteine to phenylalanine. The kept DNA is CDR3 alone, 36 bases in frame from the first base. At the junction V is shortened by 5 bases and J by 9 bases, with 11 bases in between. Per the germline V gene, SGHVS is the CDR1 and FNYEAQ is the CDR2.

TCR CDR3 regions were amplified from genomic DNA by multiplex PCR using the deep immunoSEQ assay. Genomic DNA extracted from each cell subset was distributed evenly over all wells of several immunoSEQ 96-well plates, and each plate served as one replicate. For sorted subsets, 150 to 250 ng of genomic DNA, equivalent to around 29,000 T cell genomes, went into each replicate PCR. Purified libraries were quantified with a Qubit 3.0 fluorometer, sized on a Bioanalyzer 2100, and re-quantified with the KAPA Library Quantification kit. Every immunoSEQ 96-well plate was sequenced on a separate single-read 150-cycle Illumina NextSeq 550 flow cell. In the source study's methods: Because the immunoSEQ output included only junctional sequences and no quality scores, the filtering could not be the same as the filtering used for full-length reads. Sequences were annotated with PyIR, a Python wrapper for IgBLAST v1.9, and V/J genes and CDR3 were assigned using IMGT germline references. Any read was removed if the V/J assignment was weak (E-value above 1e-6), the CDR3 was missing, or the read contained stop codons, out-of-frame junctions, or ambiguous translated residues. V3J clonotypes were defined as sequences sharing the same inferred V gene, J gene, and CDR3 amino acid sequence. To compute the percentage overlap between repertoires, the number of shared unique clonotypes was divided by the size of the smaller repertoire. Three approaches were used to assess repertoire richness: RTK rarefaction, the Chao1 estimator, and Recon v2.1 estimates of unobserved clonotypes. Generation probabilities for all TCRbeta clonotypes obtained by the gDNA method from a handful of donors were computed using OLGA. This immuneACCESS table, as held by TCRdb, lists in-frame sequences with V and J called but not all clones. Of the missing ones, under half trace to an unresolved V gene in checked studies; the others have no known cause. The V and J calls and clone size are taken from that table; D and trimming were inferred from the DNA. The sample includes about 800,000 clones, with approximately 96% observed a single time. The top ten hold about 0.22% of the sample.

The receptor's source is a young man in good health. The sequence is built from TRBV7-6 and TRBJ2-1; TRBD1 is perhaps the D gene, given 5 matching bases. Sequenced material: naive CD8+ T cells sorted from blood. Read against the paper, the sample's cell subset or site label means: CD45RA+CCR7+. The nucleotides are TGTGCCAGCAGCGATCAGGGCGGTGAGCAGTTCTTC. Its translation is CASSDQGGEQFF.